The T cell receptor beta chain described here comes from a study of metastatic and nonmetastatic thyroid tumors. This clone was recorded a few times. The CDR3 sequence is 13 residues long. CDR1 MNHNS and CDR2 SASEGT come from the germline V gene. Deletions cut 8 bases from V and 10 bases from J, with 15 bases between. Before thyroid surgery, none of the patients had received any treatment. TCRdb re-clonotyped the PCR reads through MiXCR. The profile shows around 45,000 clones, around 15% of them singletons. This clonotype originated in a female donor with papillary thyroid cancer or a benign thyroid nodule (not recorded which). Some clones in this sample may be carry-over from other donors' samples. This chain links TRBV6-1 with TRBJ1-6, with D possibly being TRBD1 (6 bases). The sequenced sample consisted of blood. CDR3 region: CASGVDRNSPLHF. DNA for the CDR3: TGTGCCAGCGGAGTTGACAGGAACTCACCCCTCCACTTT.